The clone carrying this T cell receptor (beta chain) was observed many times. This specimen comes from a study of response to subunit inactivated influenza vaccine. The V and J ends lost 0 bases and 1 base respectively, with 12 bases between them. This CDR3 is built from 17 residues. Germline CDR1 reads MNHEY; CDR2 reads SVGAGI. One entry per CDR3 protein, called by TCRdb with MiXCR from the RT-PCR reads. The sample lists around 500,000 distinct CDR3 sequences, approximately 9.9% occurring once. This clonotype was obtained from a man aged 50 or older who received an inactivated influenza vaccine. Sequences were derived from PBMCs from blood, sampled roughly 45 days after vaccination. The chain couples TRBV6-5 to TRBJ2-2, with D tentatively TRBD2 (5 bases). The CDR3 sequence is CASSYSSGYKNTGELFF. CDR3 nucleotide sequence: TGTGCCAGCAGTTACTCATCGGGATACAAGAACACCGGGGAGCTGTTTTTT.